Below, 18 T cell receptor beta chains from the same sample are listed, as sequenced in a study of T cell responses to AZD1222 COVID-19 vaccine. Clones were read by immunoSEQ multiplex PCR, and TCRdb kept only the in-frame ones, dropping some. This table has some 140,000 clones, 85% to 95% appearing once. The sample in question was peripheral blood, obtained on day 0 of AZD1222 vaccination. The source is an adult in good health.

The gene calls are TRBV7-8 and TRBJ1-5; D possibly corresponds to TRBD1 (6 bases). V dropped 5 bases and J dropped 0 bases, with 11 bases sitting between them. Germline-derived CDR1 and CDR2 are SGHVS and FQNEAQ. The CDR3 totals 15 residues. CDR3 residues: CASSGGLFSNQPQHF. CDR3 sequence (DNA): TGTGCCAGCAGCGGGGGGCTCTTTAGCAATCAGCCCCAGCATTTT.

This sequence joins TRBV12-3 or TRBV12-4 and TRBJ2-1; D is uncertain. Trimming stripped 3 bases from V and 10 bases from J, with 7 bases between. The CDR3 loop spans 11 amino acids. This CDR3 reads CASSFRSEQFF. CDR3 DNA sequence: TGTGCCAGCAGTTTCCGCAGCGAGCAGTTCTTC.

This clone has a handful of counts. This chain joins TRBV7-2 and TRBJ2-7; TRBD2 matches at 9 bases. The germline CDR1 and CDR2 sequences are SGHTA and FQGNSA. The V and J ends lost 1 base and 3 bases, in that order; junction bases with no gene match: 4. The CDR3 has 15 residues. CDR3 sequence (DNA): TGTGCCAGCAGCTTAGAAGGACTAGCGAACTACGAGCAGTACTTC. This encodes CASSLEGLANYEQYF.

The chain carries TRBV6-1 and TRBJ1-2, with unresolved D. V lost 1 base, J lost 4 bases, and 7 bases lay in between. Germline V lookup: CDR1 MNHNS, CDR2 SASEGT. This CDR3 region has 13 residues. The DNA for the CDR3 is TGTGCCAGCAGTGAAGTTACCCCCTATGGCTACACCTTC. Residues: CASSEVTPYGYTF.

This rearrangement joins TRBV12-5 to TRBJ1-6; 7 nucleotides line up with TRBD1. The J segment lost 9 bases and the V segment lost 3 bases, leaving 5 bases of the junction unmatched. In germline, CDR1 is LGHNT, CDR2 FRNRAP. The CDR3 has 14 residues. Here the CDR3 reads CASGFGTEGSPLHF. The CDR3 region has the DNA TGTGCTAGTGGTTTCGGGACAGAGGGTTCACCCCTCCACTTT.

This clone was detected once. The J gene is TRBJ1-1, the V gene TRBV14; D possibly corresponds to TRBD1 (5 bases). CDR1 is SGHDN and CDR2 is FVKESK in the germline V gene. The CDR3 runs 14 residues. The V and J ends lost 2 bases and 3 bases respectively, with 10 bases between them. The DNA of the CDR3 is TGTGCCAGCAGCCAAAGAGGGACCCACACTGAAGCTTTCTTT. Amino acid sequence: CASSQRGTHTEAFF. Full variable domain (remainder filled in from reference TRBV14 and TRBJ1-1): EAGVTQFPSHSVIEKGQTVTLRCDPISGHDNLYWYRRVMGKEIKFLLHFVKESKQDESGMPNNRFLAERTGGTYSTLKVQPAELEDSGVYFCASSQRGTHTEAFFGQGTRLTVV.

The V gene is TRBV15, the J gene TRBJ1-5; D might be TRBD1 (6 bases). Germline lookup yields CDR1 LNHNV and CDR2 YYDKDF (reference sequence). V was trimmed by 4 bases and J by 0 bases, leaving 10 bases between them. The CDR3 sequence is 15 residues long. The CDR3 loop reads CATSKGGYSNQPQHF. CDR3 coding DNA: TGTGCCACCAGCAAAGGGGGATATAGCAATCAGCCCCAGCATTTT.

This sequence joins TRBV4-1 and TRBJ1-1; D gene ambiguous. This CDR3 spans 16 amino acids. Germline assignment: CDR1 MGHRA and CDR2 YSYEKL. V lost 4 bases and J lost 4, with 19 bases in between. CDR3 in amino acids: CASSPLGRGRGTEAFF. The CDR3 DNA reads as TGCGCCAGCAGCCCCCTAGGCCGGGGTCGGGGCACTGAAGCTTTCTTT.

The V call is TRBV6-2 or TRBV6-3, the J call TRBJ1-2, with D unresolved. Germline-derived CDR1 and CDR2 are MNHEY and SVGEGT. There are 12 residues in the CDR3. Trimming removed 2 bases at V and 5 bases at J, with 6 bases between. CDR3 sequence reads: CASSYPEYGYTF. The CDR3 DNA reads TGTGCCAGCAGTTACCCTGAGTATGGCTACACCTTC.

The V gene is TRBV5-1, the J gene TRBJ1-6, with D tentatively TRBD1 (5 bases). CDR3 size: 18 residues. From germline, CDR1 is SGHRS and CDR2 YFSETQ. The V and J ends lost 0 bases and 0 bases respectively, with 13 bases between them. As DNA, the CDR3 is TGCGCCAGCAGCTTGGCGTGGGGACGGAGCTCCTATAATTCACCCCTCCACTTT. Amino acid sequence: CASSLAWGRSSYNSPLHF.

V usage is TRBV27 and J usage is TRBJ1-1, with D unclear. Germline V gene sequence: CDR1 MNHEY, CDR2 SMNVEV (reference sequence). V was trimmed by 2 bases and J by 1 base, leaving 5 bases between them. This CDR3 has 13 amino acids. CDR3 in DNA: TGTGCCAGCAGTTTAGATAAGAACACTGAAGCTTTCTTT. This codes for CASSLDKNTEAFF.

V and J are TRBV3-1 (or the pseudogene TRBV3-2) and TRBJ2-3; D not certain. The germline V gene encodes CDR1 LGHDT and CDR2 YNNKEL (reference sequence). The germline V and J ends were trimmed by 0 bases and 3 bases, with 13 bases remaining between them. The CDR3 has 16 residues. The CDR3 region is CASSQDLTIFTDTQYF. CDR3 sequence (DNA): TGTGCCAGCAGCCAAGATCTAACGATTTTTACAGATACGCAGTATTTT.

The V gene is TRBV19, the J gene TRBJ2-5, with TRBD1 as a possible D gene (5 bases). The ends were cut back, 10 bases at V and 8 bases at J, with 29 bases in the middle. CDR3 length equals 16 residues. Germline loops: CDR1 LNHDA, CDR2 SQIVND (reference sequence). This CDR3 reads CATPIDTTGVEVTQYF. The CDR3 DNA reads TGTGCCACCCCAATCGACACTACAGGCGTTGAGGTTACCCAGTACTTC.

V is TRBV7-3 and J is TRBJ2-3, with TRBD2 identical over 7 bases. Looked up from germline, CDR1 is SGHTA and CDR2 is FQGTGA. With 0 bases clipped from V and 3 bases from J, the junction kept 9 bases outside the gene matches. The CDR3 totals 17 residues. The CDR3 loop is CASSLTGPGGGTDTQYF. CDR3 DNA sequence: TGTGCCAGCAGCTTAACGGGGCCTGGGGGAGGGACAGATACGCAGTATTTT.

The chain has TRBV6-2 or TRBV6-3 and TRBJ1-5; D is possibly TRBD1 (5 bases). With 2 bases removed from V and 0 bases from J, the gap between germline ends came to 8 bases. The CDR3 is 15 amino acids. Germline CDR1 and CDR2: MNHEY and SVGEGT. CDR3 nucleotide sequence: TGTGCCAGCAGTTACAGGGGTTATAGCAATCAGCCCCAGCATTTT. Translated: CASSYRGYSNQPQHF.

The chain couples TRBV7-9 to TRBJ1-2, with D tentatively TRBD1 (6 bases). V lost 5 bases, J lost 4 bases, and 17 bases lay in between. The germline V gene encodes CDR1 SEHNR and CDR2 FQNEAQ (reference sequence). The CDR3 has 15 residues. The CDR3 spells CASSRGQPELYGYTF. The CDR3 nucleotides are TGTGCCAGCAGCCGCGGACAGCCTGAACTCTATGGCTACACCTTC.

The gene calls are TRBV6-2 or TRBV6-3 and TRBJ2-7; tentative D call: TRBD2 (7 bases). The CDR3 spans 14 residues. V was cut by 5 bases and J by 4 bases, with 15 bases left in between. Looked up from germline, CDR1 is MNHEY and CDR2 is SVGEGT. This CDR3 is CASSEGGGGYEQYF. CDR3 sequence (DNA): TGTGCCAGCAGTGAGGGAGGGGGGGGTTACGAGCAGTACTTC.

The chain carries TRBV13 and TRBJ2-2, with a possible D match to TRBD2 (5 bases). Deletions cut 0 bases from V and 5 bases from J, with 10 bases between. The CDR3 totals 15 residues. The germline gives CDR1 PRHDT, CDR2 FYEKMQ (reference sequence). This chain's CDR3 is CASSLGGDFTGELFF. CDR3 nucleotide sequence: TGTGCCAGCAGCTTAGGCGGGGATTTTACCGGGGAGCTGTTTTTT.